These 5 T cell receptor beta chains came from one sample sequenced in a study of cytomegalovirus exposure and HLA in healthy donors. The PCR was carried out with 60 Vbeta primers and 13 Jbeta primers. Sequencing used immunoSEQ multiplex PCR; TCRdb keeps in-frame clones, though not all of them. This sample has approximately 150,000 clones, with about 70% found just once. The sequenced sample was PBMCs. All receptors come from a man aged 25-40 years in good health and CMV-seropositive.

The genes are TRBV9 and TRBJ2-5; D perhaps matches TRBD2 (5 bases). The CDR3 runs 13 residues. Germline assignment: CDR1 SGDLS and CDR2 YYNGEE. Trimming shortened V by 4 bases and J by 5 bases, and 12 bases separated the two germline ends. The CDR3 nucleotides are TGTGCCAGCAGCCCCCCGGGGTGGGAGACCCAGTACTTC. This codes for CASSPPGWETQYF. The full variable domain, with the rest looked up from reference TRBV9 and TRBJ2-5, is DSGVTQTPKHLITATGQRVTLRCSPRSGDLSVYWYQQSLDQGLQFLIQYYNGEERAKGNILERFSAQQFPDLHSELNLSSLELGDSALYFCASSPPGWETQYFGPGTRLLVL.

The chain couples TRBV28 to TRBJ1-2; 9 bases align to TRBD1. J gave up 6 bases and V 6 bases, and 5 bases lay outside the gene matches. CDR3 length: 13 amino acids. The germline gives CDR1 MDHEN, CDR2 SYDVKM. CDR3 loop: CASRLGQGNGYTF. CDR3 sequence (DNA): TGTGCCAGCAGACTGGGACAGGGAAATGGCTACACCTTC.

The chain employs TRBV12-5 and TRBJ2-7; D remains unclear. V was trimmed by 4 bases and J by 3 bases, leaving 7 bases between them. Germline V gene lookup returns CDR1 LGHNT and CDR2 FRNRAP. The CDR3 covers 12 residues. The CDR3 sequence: CASGSYYYEQYF. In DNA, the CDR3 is TGTGCTAGTGGTTCTTACTACTACGAGCAGTACTTC.

CDR3 protein: CASSPGAQYMNTEAFF. DNA for the CDR3: TGTGCCAGCTCACCAGGGGCCCAATACATGAACACTGAAGCTTTCTTT. The rearrangement joins TRBV18 to TRBJ1-1; D may be TRBD1 (5 bases). Germline CDR1 KGHSH, CDR2 LQKENI. The CDR3 spans 16 residues. Trimming pared 2 bases from V and 0 bases from J, leaving 13 bases between.

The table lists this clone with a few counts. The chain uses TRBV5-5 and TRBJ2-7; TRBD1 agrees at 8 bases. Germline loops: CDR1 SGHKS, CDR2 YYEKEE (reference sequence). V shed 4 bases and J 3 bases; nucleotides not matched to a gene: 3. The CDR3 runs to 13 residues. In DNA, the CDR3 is TGTGCCAGCAGCACCGGGACAGGCTACGAGCAGTACTTC. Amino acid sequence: CASSTGTGYEQYF.